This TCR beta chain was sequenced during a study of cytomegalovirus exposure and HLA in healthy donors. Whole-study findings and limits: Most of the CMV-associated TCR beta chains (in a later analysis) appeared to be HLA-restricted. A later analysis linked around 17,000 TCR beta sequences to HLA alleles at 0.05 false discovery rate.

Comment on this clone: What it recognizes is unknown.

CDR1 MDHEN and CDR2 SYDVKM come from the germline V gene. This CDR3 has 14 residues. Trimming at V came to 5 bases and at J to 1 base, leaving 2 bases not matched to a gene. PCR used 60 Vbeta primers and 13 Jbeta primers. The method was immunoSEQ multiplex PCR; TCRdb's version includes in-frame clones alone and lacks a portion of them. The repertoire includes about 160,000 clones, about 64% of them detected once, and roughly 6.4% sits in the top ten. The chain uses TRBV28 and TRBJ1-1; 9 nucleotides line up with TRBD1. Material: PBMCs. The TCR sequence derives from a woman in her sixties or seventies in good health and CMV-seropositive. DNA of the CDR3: TGTGCCAGCAGTACAGGGGGCTGGAACACTGAAGCTTTCTTT. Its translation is CASSTGGWNTEAFF.